A selection of T cell receptor beta chains follows, all from one sample in a study of Ad26.COV2.S vaccination and SARS-CoV-2 variants. Assay: immunoSEQ multiplex PCR; the TCRdb copy retains only in-frame clones and omits some. In the table there are around 450,000 clones, 85% to 90% of which are singletons. The sample consisted of peripheral blood, taken in a trial of Ad26.COV2.S vaccine versus placebo. The source is a person aged 18-65 years who received the Ad26.COV2.S COVID-19 vaccine or a placebo. Both conserved end residues are part of each CDR3. A D gene is named only where the DNA matches it firmly. The size field is filled for only some rows; it gives once, few, many or a size class.

V gene: TRBV2; clone size: .; D gene: .; J gene: TRBJ2-3; CDR3 protein: CASSASRSTDTQYF; CDR3 DNA: TGTGCCAGCAGTGCCTCAAGAAGCACAGATACGCAGTATTTT
V gene: TRBV11-3; clone size: .; D gene: TRBD1; J gene: TRBJ1-4; CDR3 protein: CASSFSGGAEKLFF; CDR3 DNA: TGTGCCAGCAGCTTCTCAGGGGGAGCTGAAAAACTGTTTTTT
V gene: TRBV27; clone size: .; D gene: TRBD1; J gene: TRBJ1-5; CDR3 protein: CASSYEGGLQPQHF; CDR3 DNA: TGTGCCAGCAGTTATGAAGGGGGCTTACAGCCCCAGCATTTT
V gene: TRBV20-1; clone size: .; D gene: .; J gene: TRBJ1-2; CDR3 protein: CSAFINYGYTF; CDR3 DNA: TGCAGTGCTTTCATCAACTATGGCTACACCTTC
V gene: TRBV15; clone size: few; D gene: .; J gene: TRBJ1-6; CDR3 protein: CATSRSPTSNSPLHF; CDR3 DNA: TGTGCCACCAGCAGATCCCCTACAAGTAATTCACCCCTCCACTTT
V gene: TRBV4-2; clone size: .; D gene: .; J gene: TRBJ2-4; CDR3 protein: CASSRDPRRGQYF; CDR3 DNA: TGTGCCAGCAGCCGGGACCCCCGGAGAGGTCAGTACTTC
V gene: TRBV18; clone size: once; D gene: .; J gene: TRBJ1-5; CDR3 protein: CASSKTTGNNQPQHF; CDR3 DNA: TGTGCCAGCTCAAAAACTACAGGGAACAATCAGCCCCAGCATTTT
V gene: TRBV5-1; clone size: once; D gene: .; J gene: TRBJ1-1; CDR3 protein: CASSLENRETEAFF; CDR3 DNA: TGCGCCAGCAGCTTGGAGAACCGGGAGACTGAAGCTTTCTTT
V gene: TRBV4-3; clone size: .; D gene: TRBD2; J gene: TRBJ2-3; CDR3 protein: CASSQGYARESLDTQYF; CDR3 DNA: TGCGCCAGCAGCCAAGGGTACGCGCGGGAGAGTTTAGATACGCAGTATTTT
V gene: TRBV11-2; clone size: .; D gene: TRBD2; J gene: TRBJ2-1; CDR3 protein: CASSPRVAGGPGYNEQFF; CDR3 DNA: TGTGCCAGCAGCCCGAGGGTAGCGGGAGGGCCGGGGTACAATGAGCAGTTCTTC
V gene: TRBV6-1; clone size: .; D gene: TRBD1; J gene: TRBJ1-2; CDR3 protein: CASSDRDRGLYGYTF; CDR3 DNA: TGTGCCAGCAGTGACCGGGACAGGGGGCTCTATGGCTACACCTTC
V gene: TRBV10-3; clone size: .; D gene: .; J gene: TRBJ2-7; CDR3 protein: CAISFGQHYEQYF; CDR3 DNA: TGTGCCATCAGCTTTGGACAACACTACGAGCAGTACTTC
V gene: TRBV3-1/TRBV3-2; clone size: once; D gene: TRBD2; J gene: TRBJ2-3; CDR3 protein: CASSQAGGGAGDTQYF; CDR3 DNA: TGTGCCAGCAGCCAAGCTGGCGGGGGGGCGGGGGATACGCAGTATTTT
V gene: TRBV12-3/TRBV12-4; clone size: .; D gene: .; J gene: TRBJ1-3; CDR3 protein: CASSFPGNTIYF; CDR3 DNA: TGTGCCAGCAGTTTCCCTGGAAACACCATATATTTT
V gene: TRBV6-6; clone size: .; D gene: .; J gene: TRBJ2-5; CDR3 protein: CASTKYQETQYF; CDR3 DNA: TGTGCCAGCACAAAATACCAAGAGACCCAGTACTTC
V gene: TRBV25-1; clone size: .; D gene: .; J gene: TRBJ1-1; CDR3 protein: CASTWAHNTEAFF; CDR3 DNA: TGTGCCAGCACTTGGGCCCACAACACTGAAGCTTTCTTT
V gene: TRBV18; clone size: once; D gene: TRBD2; J gene: TRBJ2-3; CDR3 protein: CASSPPVLLAGTDTQYF; CDR3 DNA: TGTGCCAGCTCACCACCGGTCCTACTAGCGGGGACCGATACGCAGTATTTT
V gene: TRBV24-1; clone size: few; D gene: .; J gene: TRBJ1-2; CDR3 protein: CATSDPTEYYGYTF; CDR3 DNA: TGTGCCACCAGTGATCCAACAGAGTACTATGGCTACACCTTC
V gene: TRBV6-1; clone size: once; D gene: .; J gene: TRBJ1-4; CDR3 protein: CASSEGTAREKLFF; CDR3 DNA: TGTGCCAGCAGTGAAGGGACGGCGAGAGAAAAACTGTTTTTT
V gene: TRBV28; clone size: .; D gene: .; J gene: TRBJ1-6; CDR3 protein: CASLNPPGAPMQSLHF; CDR3 DNA: TGTGCCAGCCTAAATCCACCAGGGGCCCCAATGCAATCCCTCCACTTT
V gene: TRBV18; clone size: .; D gene: .; J gene: TRBJ2-3; CDR3 protein: CASSLRDATDTQYF; CDR3 DNA: TGTGCCAGCTCACTCCGGGACGCCACAGATACGCAGTATTTT
V gene: TRBV7-9; clone size: .; D gene: .; J gene: TRBJ1-2; CDR3 protein: CASSSVLRGASYGYTF; CDR3 DNA: TGTGCCAGCAGCTCCGTACTCAGGGGTGCGAGCTATGGCTACACCTTC
V gene: TRBV19; clone size: .; D gene: TRBD1; J gene: TRBJ2-7; CDR3 protein: CASSITGDLYEQYF; CDR3 DNA: TGTGCCAGTAGTATTACAGGGGACCTCTACGAGCAGTACTTC
V gene: TRBV7-6; clone size: .; D gene: .; J gene: TRBJ1-2; CDR3 protein: CASSLAGASGYGYTF; CDR3 DNA: TGTGCCAGCAGCTTAGCGGGGGCTTCGGGCTATGGCTACACCTTC
V gene: TRBV28; clone size: .; D gene: TRBD1; J gene: TRBJ2-6; CDR3 protein: CASGDSSSGANVLTF; CDR3 DNA: TGTGCCAGCGGGGACAGCTCGTCTGGGGCCAACGTCCTGACTTTC
V gene: TRBV24-1; clone size: .; D gene: TRBD2; J gene: TRBJ2-5; CDR3 protein: CATSDFSGGGETQYF; CDR3 DNA: TGTGCCACCAGTGACTTTAGCGGGGGCGGGGAGACCCAGTACTTC
V gene: TRBV18; clone size: once; D gene: TRBD2; J gene: TRBJ2-3; CDR3 protein: CASSPPETSGRTDTQYF; CDR3 DNA: TGTGCCAGCTCACCTCCAGAGACTAGCGGGAGGACAGATACGCAGTATTTT
V gene: TRBV6-6; clone size: few; D gene: .; J gene: TRBJ1-2; CDR3 protein: CASSQDGWVEGYTF; CDR3 DNA: TGTGCCAGCAGTCAAGATGGATGGGTAGAGGGCTACACCTTC
V gene: TRBV10-3; clone size: .; D gene: TRBD2; J gene: TRBJ2-1; CDR3 protein: CAISESQTSGSQQFF; CDR3 DNA: TGTGCCATCAGTGAGTCCCAGACTAGCGGGTCCCAGCAGTTCTTC
V gene: TRBV3-1/TRBV3-2; clone size: .; D gene: .; J gene: TRBJ2-5; CDR3 protein: CASSHTLGAQYF; CDR3 DNA: TGTGCCAGCAGCCATACCCTGGGGGCCCAGTACTTC
V gene: TRBV10-3; clone size: .; D gene: .; J gene: TRBJ2-1; CDR3 protein: CAISITGTASSYNEQFF; CDR3 DNA: TGTGCCATCAGTATCACCGGGACCGCCAGCTCCTACAATGAGCAGTTCTTC
V gene: TRBV28; clone size: .; D gene: .; J gene: TRBJ1-6; CDR3 protein: CASSLAGVIWTLHF; CDR3 DNA: TGTGCCAGCAGTTTAGCAGGGGTAATATGGACCCTCCACTTT
V gene: TRBV6-5; clone size: .; D gene: .; J gene: TRBJ1-2; CDR3 protein: CASRESGQIYGYTF; CDR3 DNA: TGTGCCAGCAGGGAGAGCGGACAGATCTATGGCTACACCTTC
V gene: TRBV5-6; clone size: .; D gene: TRBD1; J gene: TRBJ1-2; CDR3 protein: CASSFSGTANTF; CDR3 DNA: TGTGCCAGCAGCTTTTCCGGGACAGCTAACACCTTC
V gene: TRBV3-1/TRBV3-2; clone size: .; D gene: .; J gene: TRBJ2-3; CDR3 protein: CASSQVGDTQYF; CDR3 DNA: TGTGCCAGCAGCCAAGTGGGAGATACGCAGTATTTT
V gene: TRBV4-3; clone size: .; D gene: .; J gene: TRBJ2-3; CDR3 protein: CASSQGGGAHLFTDTQYF; CDR3 DNA: TGCGCCAGCAGCCAGGGAGGGGGCGCGCACCTATTTACAGATACGCAGTATTTT
V gene: TRBV6-1; clone size: .; D gene: .; J gene: TRBJ1-1; CDR3 protein: CASSEGGENTEAFF; CDR3 DNA: TGTGCCAGCAGTGAAGGGGGGGAGAACACTGAAGCTTTCTTT
V gene: TRBV4-3; clone size: .; D gene: .; J gene: TRBJ1-2; CDR3 protein: CASSLRRQFYGYTF; CDR3 DNA: TGCGCCAGCAGCCTTAGACGGCAGTTCTATGGCTACACCTTC
V gene: TRBV7-2; clone size: once; D gene: TRBD1; J gene: TRBJ1-2; CDR3 protein: CASSLTGVFNYGYTF; CDR3 DNA: TGTGCCAGCAGCTTAACAGGGGTCTTTAACTATGGCTACACCTTC
V gene: TRBV30; clone size: .; D gene: .; J gene: TRBJ2-1; CDR3 protein: CAWKVASSSYNEQFF; CDR3 DNA: TGTGCCTGGAAGGTTGCTAGTAGCTCCTACAATGAGCAGTTCTTC
V gene: TRBV29-1; clone size: .; D gene: .; J gene: TRBJ2-3; CDR3 protein: CSVETGYTDTQYF; CDR3 DNA: TGCAGCGTTGAAACGGGTTACACAGATACGCAGTATTTT
V gene: TRBV7-3; clone size: once; D gene: .; J gene: TRBJ2-1; CDR3 protein: CASSYLPGSSYNEQFF; CDR3 DNA: TGTGCCAGCAGCTACCTACCGGGGAGCTCCTACAATGAGCAGTTCTTC
V gene: TRBV29-1; clone size: .; D gene: TRBD1; J gene: TRBJ1-1; CDR3 protein: CSGGGKNTEAFF; CDR3 DNA: TGCAGTGGAGGGGGCAAGAACACTGAAGCTTTCTTT
V gene: TRBV9; clone size: .; D gene: .; J gene: TRBJ2-2; CDR3 protein: CASSTAANTGELFF; CDR3 DNA: TGTGCCAGCAGCACGGCCGCGAACACCGGGGAGCTGTTTTTT
V gene: TRBV9; clone size: few; D gene: TRBD2; J gene: TRBJ2-2; CDR3 protein: CASSVFSGVANTGELFF; CDR3 DNA: TGTGCCAGCAGCGTATTTAGCGGGGTCGCGAACACCGGGGAGCTGTTTTTT
V gene: TRBV5-1; clone size: .; D gene: .; J gene: TRBJ2-3; CDR3 protein: CASSLGPAGSTQYF; CDR3 DNA: TGCGCCAGCAGCTTGGGCCCAGCAGGGAGTACGCAGTATTTT
V gene: TRBV19; clone size: .; D gene: .; J gene: TRBJ1-1; CDR3 protein: CASRAGRRLTEAFF; CDR3 DNA: TGTGCCAGTAGGGCGGGCCGGCGTCTCACTGAAGCTTTCTTT
V gene: TRBV5-8; clone size: .; D gene: .; J gene: TRBJ2-1; CDR3 protein: CASSLYRGYNEQFF; CDR3 DNA: TGTGCCAGCAGCTTGTATAGGGGGTACAATGAGCAGTTCTTC
V gene: TRBV6-5; clone size: .; D gene: .; J gene: TRBJ1-4; CDR3 protein: CASSYGREGKLFF; CDR3 DNA: TGTGCCAGCAGTTACGGAAGGGAGGGAAAACTGTTTTTT
V gene: TRBV19; clone size: once; D gene: .; J gene: TRBJ2-7; CDR3 protein: CASSIRHTYEQYF; CDR3 DNA: TGTGCCAGTAGTATACGGCACACCTACGAGCAGTACTTC
V gene: TRBV6-5; clone size: .; D gene: .; J gene: TRBJ2-3; CDR3 protein: CASVRSYTDTQYF; CDR3 DNA: TGTGCCAGCGTGCGATCCTACACAGATACGCAGTATTTT
V gene: TRBV27; clone size: .; D gene: .; J gene: TRBJ1-3; CDR3 protein: CASSLNGGPAIYF; CDR3 DNA: TGTGCCAGCAGTTTAAATGGGGGGCCCGCCATATATTTT
V gene: TRBV29-1; clone size: .; D gene: TRBD1; J gene: TRBJ1-1; CDR3 protein: CSALNDREGAFF; CDR3 DNA: TGCAGCGCGCTTAACGACAGGGAGGGAGCTTTCTTT